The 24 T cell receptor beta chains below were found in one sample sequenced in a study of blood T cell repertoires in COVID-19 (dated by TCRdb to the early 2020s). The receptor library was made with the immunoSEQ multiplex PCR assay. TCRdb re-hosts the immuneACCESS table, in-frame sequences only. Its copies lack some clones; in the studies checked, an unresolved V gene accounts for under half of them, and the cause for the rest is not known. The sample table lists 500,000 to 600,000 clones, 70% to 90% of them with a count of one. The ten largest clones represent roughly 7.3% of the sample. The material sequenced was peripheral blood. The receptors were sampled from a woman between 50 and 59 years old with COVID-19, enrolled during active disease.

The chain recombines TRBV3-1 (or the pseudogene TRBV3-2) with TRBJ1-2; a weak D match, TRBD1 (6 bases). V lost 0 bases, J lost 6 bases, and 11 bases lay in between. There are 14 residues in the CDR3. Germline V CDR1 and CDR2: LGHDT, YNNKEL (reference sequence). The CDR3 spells CASSQDLTGNGYTF. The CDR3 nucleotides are TGTGCCAGCAGCCAAGATCTTACAGGGAATGGCTACACCTTC.

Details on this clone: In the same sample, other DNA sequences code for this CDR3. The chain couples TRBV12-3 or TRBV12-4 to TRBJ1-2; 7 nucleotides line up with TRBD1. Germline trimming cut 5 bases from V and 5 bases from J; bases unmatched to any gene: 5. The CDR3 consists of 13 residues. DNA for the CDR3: TGTGCCAGCAGTCCTGGGACAGCATATGGCTACACCTTC. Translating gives CASSPGTAYGYTF.

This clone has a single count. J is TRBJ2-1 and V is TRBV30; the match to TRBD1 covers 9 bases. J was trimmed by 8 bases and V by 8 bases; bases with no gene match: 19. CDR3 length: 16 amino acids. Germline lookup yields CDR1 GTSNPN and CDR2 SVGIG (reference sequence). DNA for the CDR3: TGTGCCCTGGATACACATCCCCCGGGACAGGGCTATGAGCAGTTCTTC. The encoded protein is CALDTHPPGQGYEQFF.

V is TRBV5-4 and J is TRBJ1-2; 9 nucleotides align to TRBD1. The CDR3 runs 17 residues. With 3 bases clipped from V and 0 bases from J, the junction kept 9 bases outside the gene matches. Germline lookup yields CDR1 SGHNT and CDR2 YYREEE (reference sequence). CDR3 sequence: CASSSWDRAPSNYGYTF. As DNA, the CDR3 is TGTGCCAGCAGCTCCTGGGACAGGGCCCCGTCTAACTATGGCTACACCTTC.

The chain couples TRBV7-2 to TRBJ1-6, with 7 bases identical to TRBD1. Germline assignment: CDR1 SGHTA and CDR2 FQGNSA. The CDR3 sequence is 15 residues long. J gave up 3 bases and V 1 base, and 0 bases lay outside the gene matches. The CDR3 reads CASSLGDSYNSPLHF. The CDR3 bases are TGTGCCAGCAGCTTAGGGGACAGCTATAATTCACCCCTCCACTTT.

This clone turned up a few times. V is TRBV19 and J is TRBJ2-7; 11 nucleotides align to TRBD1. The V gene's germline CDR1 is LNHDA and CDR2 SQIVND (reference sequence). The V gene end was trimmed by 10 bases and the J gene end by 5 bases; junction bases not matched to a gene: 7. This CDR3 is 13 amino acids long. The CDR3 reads CATSRDRGNEQYF. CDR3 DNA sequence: TGTGCCACCTCCCGGGACAGGGGGAACGAGCAGTACTTC.

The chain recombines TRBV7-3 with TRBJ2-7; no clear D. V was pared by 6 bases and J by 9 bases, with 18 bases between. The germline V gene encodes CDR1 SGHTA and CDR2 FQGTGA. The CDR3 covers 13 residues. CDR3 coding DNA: TGTGCCAGCAGACATCCCGATGCAGTATCGCAGTACTTC. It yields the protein CASRHPDAVSQYF.

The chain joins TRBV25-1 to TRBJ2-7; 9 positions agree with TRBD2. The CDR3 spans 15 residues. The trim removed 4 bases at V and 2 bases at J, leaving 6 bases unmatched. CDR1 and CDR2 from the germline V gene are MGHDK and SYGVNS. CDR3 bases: TGTGCCAGCAGTGCCAGGACTAGCGCAACCTACGAGCAGTACTTC. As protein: CASSARTSATYEQYF.

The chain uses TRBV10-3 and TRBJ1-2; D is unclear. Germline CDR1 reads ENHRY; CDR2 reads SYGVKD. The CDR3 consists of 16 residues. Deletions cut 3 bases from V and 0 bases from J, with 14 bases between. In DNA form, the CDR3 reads TGTGCCATCAGTGAACCTGTCGGAGATACTAACTATGGCTACACCTTC. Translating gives CAISEPVGDTNYGYTF.

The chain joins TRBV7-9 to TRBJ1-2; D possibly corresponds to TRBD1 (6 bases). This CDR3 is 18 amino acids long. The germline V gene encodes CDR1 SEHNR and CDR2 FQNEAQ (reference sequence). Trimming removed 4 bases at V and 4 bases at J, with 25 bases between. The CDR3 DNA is TGTGCCAGCAGCTCCCTTCTCGACGGGACAAGGTCGGTCTATGGCTACACCTTC. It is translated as CASSSLLDGTRSVYGYTF.

The CDR3 region is CASSRRGGTNTEAFF. CDR3 coding DNA: TGTGCCAGCAGCCGCCGCGGGGGTACGAACACTGAAGCTTTCTTT. The V gene is TRBV7-9, the J gene TRBJ1-1; D may be TRBD1 (5 bases). Germline V gene lookup returns CDR1 SEHNR and CDR2 FQNEAQ (reference sequence). Trimming removed 5 bases from V and 1 base from J, with 14 bases in between. The CDR3 totals 15 residues. Drawing the rest from reference TRBV7-9 and TRBJ1-1, the complete variable domain is DTGVSQNPRHKITKRGQNVTFRCDPISEHNRLYWYRQTLGQGPEFLTYFQNEAQLEKSRLLSDRFSAERPKGSFSTLEIQRTEQGDSAMYLCASSRRGGTNTEAFFGQGTRLTVV.

CDR3 residues: CASSYSSMRPQHF. In nucleotides, the CDR3 is TGTGCCAGCAGTTACAGCAGCATGAGGCCCCAGCATTTT. The chain combines TRBV27 with TRBJ1-5; D gene ambiguous. The CDR3 runs to 13 residues. Trimming removed 4 bases from V and 9 bases from J, with 13 bases in between. Germline CDR1 MNHEY, CDR2 SMNVEV (reference sequence).

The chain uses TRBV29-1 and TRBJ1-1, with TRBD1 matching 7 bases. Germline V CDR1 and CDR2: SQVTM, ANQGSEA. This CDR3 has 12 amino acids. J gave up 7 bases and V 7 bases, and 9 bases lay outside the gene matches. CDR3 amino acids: CSAVTGRGEAFF. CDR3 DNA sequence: TGCAGCGCCGTGACAGGGCGGGGTGAAGCTTTCTTT. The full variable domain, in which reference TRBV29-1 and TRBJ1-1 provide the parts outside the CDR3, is SAVISQKPSRDICQRGTSLTIQCQVDSQVTMMFWYRQQPGQSLTLIATANQGSEATYESGFVIDKFPISRPNLTFSTLTVSNMSPEDSSIYLCSAVTGRGEAFFGQGTRLTVV.

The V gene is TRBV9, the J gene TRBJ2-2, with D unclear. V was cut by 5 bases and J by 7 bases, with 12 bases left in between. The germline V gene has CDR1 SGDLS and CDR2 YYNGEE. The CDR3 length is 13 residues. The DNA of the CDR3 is TGTGCCAGCAGTCCCTACCCCCGCGGGGAGCTGTTTTTT. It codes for CASSPYPRGELFF.

As DNA, the CDR3 is TGTGCCTGGAGTGCGCCAGGGGGTGGCTACACCTTC. Translation: CAWSAPGGGYTF. V usage is TRBV30 and J usage is TRBJ1-2; 7 bases fit TRBD1. Per the germline V gene, CDR1 is GTSNPN and CDR2 is SVGIG (reference sequence). The V and J ends lost 1 base and 7 bases, in that order; junction bases with no gene match: 3. This CDR3 has 12 residues.

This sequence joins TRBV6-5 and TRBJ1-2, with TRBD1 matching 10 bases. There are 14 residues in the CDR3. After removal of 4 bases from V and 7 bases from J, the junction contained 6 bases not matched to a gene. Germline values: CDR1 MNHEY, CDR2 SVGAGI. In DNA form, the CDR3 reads TGTGCCAGCAGTTTCCCGGGACAGGGGTTTGGCTACACCTTC. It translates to CASSFPGQGFGYTF.

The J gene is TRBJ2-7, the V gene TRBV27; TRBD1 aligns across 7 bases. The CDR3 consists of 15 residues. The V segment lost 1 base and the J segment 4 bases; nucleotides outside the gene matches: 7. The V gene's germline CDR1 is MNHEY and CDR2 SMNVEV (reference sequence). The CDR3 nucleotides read TGTGCCAGCAGTTTATATCGGGACAGTCCTTACGAGCAGTACTTC. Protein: CASSLYRDSPYEQYF.

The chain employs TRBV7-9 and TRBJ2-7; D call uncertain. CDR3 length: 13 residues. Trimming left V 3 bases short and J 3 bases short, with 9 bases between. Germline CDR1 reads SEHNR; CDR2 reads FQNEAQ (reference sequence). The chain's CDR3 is CASSFADIYEQYF. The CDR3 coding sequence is TGTGCCAGCAGCTTTGCAGATATCTACGAGCAGTACTTC.

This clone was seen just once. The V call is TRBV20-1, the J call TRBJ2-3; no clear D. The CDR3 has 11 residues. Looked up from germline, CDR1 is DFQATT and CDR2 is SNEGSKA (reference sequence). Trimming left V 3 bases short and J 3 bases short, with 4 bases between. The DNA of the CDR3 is TGCAGTGCTAGCCCAACAGATACGCAGTATTTT. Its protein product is CSASPTDTQYF.

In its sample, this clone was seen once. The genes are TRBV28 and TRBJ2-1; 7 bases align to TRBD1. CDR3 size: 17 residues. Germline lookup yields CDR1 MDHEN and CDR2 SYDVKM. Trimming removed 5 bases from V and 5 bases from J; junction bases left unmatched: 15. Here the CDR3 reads CASSPIPGTVGNNEQFF. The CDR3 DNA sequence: TGTGCCAGCAGTCCTATCCCCGGGACAGTAGGGAACAATGAGCAGTTCTTC.

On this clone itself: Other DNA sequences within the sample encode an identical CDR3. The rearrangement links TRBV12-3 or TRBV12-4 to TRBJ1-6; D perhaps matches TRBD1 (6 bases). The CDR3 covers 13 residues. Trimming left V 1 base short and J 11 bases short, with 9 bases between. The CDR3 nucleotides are TGTGCCAGCAGTTTAGGCCAGGGGACACCCCTCCACTTT. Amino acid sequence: CASSLGQGTPLHF.

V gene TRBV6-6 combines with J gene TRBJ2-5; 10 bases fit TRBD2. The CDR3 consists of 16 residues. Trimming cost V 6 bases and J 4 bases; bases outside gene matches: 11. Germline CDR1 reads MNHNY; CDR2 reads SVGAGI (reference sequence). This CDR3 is CASSPRAGGPRETQYF. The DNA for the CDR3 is TGTGCCAGCAGCCCTCGAGCGGGGGGGCCACGAGAGACCCAGTACTTC.

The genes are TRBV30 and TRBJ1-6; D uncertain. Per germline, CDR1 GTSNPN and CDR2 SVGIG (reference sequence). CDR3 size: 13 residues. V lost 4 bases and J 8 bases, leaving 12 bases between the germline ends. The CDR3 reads CAWNRVRDSPLHF. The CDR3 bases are TGTGCCTGGAACCGGGTCCGAGATTCACCCCTCCACTTT. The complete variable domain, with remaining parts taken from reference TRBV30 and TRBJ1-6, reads SQTIHQWPATLVQPVGSPLSLECTVEGTSNPNLYWYRQAAGRGLQLLFYSVGIGQISSEVPQNLSASRPQDRQFILSSKKLLLSDSGFYLCAWNRVRDSPLHFGNGTRLTVT.

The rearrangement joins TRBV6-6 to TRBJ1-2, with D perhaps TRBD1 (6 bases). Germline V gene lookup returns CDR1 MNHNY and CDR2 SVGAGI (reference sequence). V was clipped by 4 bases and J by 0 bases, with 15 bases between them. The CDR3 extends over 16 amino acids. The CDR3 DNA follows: TGTGCCAGCAGTTTCCCCCCAGGGGCGGCTAACTATGGCTACACCTTC. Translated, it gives CASSFPPGAANYGYTF.